This T cell receptor (beta chain) came from a study of blood T cell repertoires in COVID-19. In the study overall: In each case, the material was cDNA or gDNA derived from T cells, B-cell-depleted T cells, or PBMCs.

Germline CDR1 reads MNHEY; CDR2 reads SVGAGI. The CDR3 totals 14 residues. Trimming removed 8 bases from V and 4 bases from J; junction bases left unmatched: 4. Original data processing: Estimates of nucleated cell counts were drawn from the amplification of reference gene primers. Data came from immunoSEQ multiplex PCR; TCRdb stores just in-frame clones and leaves some out. The DNA was the basis for D and trimming; V, J and clone size are from that table. The data hold about 140,000 clones, with more than 75% observed a single time. This TCR was recovered from a man aged 55 to 70 with acute or convalescent COVID-19. The rearrangement joins TRBV6-5 to TRBJ2-5; 13 positions match TRBD2. Sequences were obtained from peripheral blood. CDR3 DNA sequence: TGTGCCAGCTCCGGGACTAGCGGGATAGAGACCCAGTACTTC. Its protein product is CASSGTSGIETQYF.